The 24 T cell receptor beta chains below all came from one sample that was sequenced in a study of cytotoxic CD8 clonotypes in ibrutinib-treated CLL. This table comes from immunoSEQ multiplex PCR, and its TCRdb copy is limited to in-frame clones, with some not included. The sample consists of about 80,000 clones, around 75% of them appearing once. This material consisted of PBMCs, taken after 12 months of ibrutinib treatment. The source of these receptors is a human donor with chronic lymphocytic leukemia.

The rearrangement uses TRBV7-2 and TRBJ2-7; unclear D gene. Germline-derived CDR1 and CDR2 are SGHTA and FQGNSA. This CDR3 spans 11 amino acids. V was pared by 1 base and J by 3 bases, with 1 base between. CDR3 DNA sequence: TGTGCCAGCAGCTTAGACTACGAGCAGTACTTC. Its translation is CASSLDYEQYF.

This sequence joins TRBV10-3 and TRBJ1-4, with TRBD1 identical over 10 bases. CDR1 and CDR2 from the germline V gene are ENHRY and SYGVKD. With 4 bases clipped from V and 0 bases from J, the junction kept 2 bases outside the gene matches. The CDR3 consists of 16 residues. The DNA for the CDR3 is TGTGCCATCAGTGCGGACAGGGGGGCAACTAATGAAAAACTGTTTTTT. Translating it yields CAISADRGATNEKLFF.

This chain links TRBV15 with TRBJ1-5, with D uncertain. This CDR3 spans 16 amino acids. The germline V and J ends were trimmed by 5 bases and 0 bases, with 14 bases remaining between them. In germline, CDR1 is LNHNV, CDR2 YYDKDF (reference sequence). CDR3 nucleotides: TGTGCCACCAGCCCGAATCCTTCTTATAGCAATCAGCCCCAGCATTTT. Translation gives CATSPNPSYSNQPQHF.

The chain uses TRBV5-6 and TRBJ2-5; D is ambiguous. The germline V gene has CDR1 SGHDT and CDR2 YYEEEE. V was trimmed by 1 base and J by 4 bases, leaving 11 bases between them. The CDR3 covers 14 residues. The CDR3 bases are TGTGCCAGCAGCTTGTACGGCCACCTAGAGACCCAGTACTTC. Its translation is CASSLYGHLETQYF.

The V gene is TRBV7-3, the J gene TRBJ1-5; D gene ambiguous. CDR1 is SGHTA, CDR2 FQGTGA, per germline. This CDR3 is 16 amino acids long. Deletions cut 0 bases from V and 1 base from J, with 10 bases between. DNA of the CDR3: TGTGCCAGCAGCTTAACCCCGGTCGCGAGCAATCAGCCCCAGCATTTT. It yields the protein CASSLTPVASNQPQHF. Full variable domain (outside the CDR3, taken from reference TRBV7-3 and TRBJ1-5): GAGVSQTPSNKVTEKGKYVELRCDPISGHTALYWYRQSLGQGPEFLIYFQGTGAADDSGLPNDRFFAVRPEGSVSTLKIQRTERGDSAVYLCASSLTPVASNQPQHFGDGTRLSIL.

The rearrangement uses TRBV28 and TRBJ1-6; TRBD1 agrees at 8 bases. Germline CDR1 reads MDHEN; CDR2 reads SYDVKM. This CDR3 contains 13 residues. With 6 bases clipped from V and 9 bases from J, the junction kept 4 bases outside the gene matches. The CDR3 region has the DNA TGTGCCAGCAGAGGACAGGGTGGTTCACCCCTCCACTTT. This sequence encodes CASRGQGGSPLHF.

V gene TRBV19 combines with J gene TRBJ2-7; D gene ambiguous. Between the trimmed V and J ends, which lost 3 bases and 2 bases, there was a span of 11 bases. The CDR3 has 14 amino acids. The germline V gene has CDR1 LNHDA and CDR2 SQIVND (reference sequence). CDR3 sequence (DNA): TGTGCCAGTAGTATCACGGGTTCGGCCTACGAGCAGTACTTC. Protein: CASSITGSAYEQYF.

This sequence joins TRBV9 and TRBJ1-5; tentative D call: TRBD1 (6 bases). The V gene's germline CDR1 is SGDLS and CDR2 YYNGEE. The CDR3 contains 15 residues. V dropped 0 bases and J dropped 3 bases, with 10 bases sitting between them. CDR3 in amino acids: CASSVGGGLNQPQHF. CDR3 DNA sequence: TGTGCCAGCAGCGTAGGGGGGGGCCTCAATCAGCCCCAGCATTTT.

The chain is built from TRBV5-1 and TRBJ1-3; 12 bases match TRBD1. Germline trimming cut 3 bases from V and 7 bases from J; bases unmatched to any gene: 5. Germline V gene data show CDR1 as SGHRS and CDR2 as YFSETQ. The CDR3 totals 15 residues. CDR3 residues: CASSSGTGGGNTIYF. DNA of the CDR3: TGCGCCAGCAGCTCCGGGACAGGGGGCGGGAACACCATATATTTT.

The chain couples TRBV9 to TRBJ1-1; maybe TRBD1 (5 bases). The V and J ends lost 4 bases and 1 base respectively, with 14 bases between them. Germline CDR1 is SGDLS and CDR2 is YYNGEE. CDR3 size: 15 residues. CDR3 coding DNA: TGTGCCAGCAGCCCTGGGGCGGCTCGGAACACTGAAGCTTTCTTT. As protein: CASSPGAARNTEAFF.

V usage is TRBV7-2 and J usage is TRBJ2-7; D might be TRBD2 (6 bases). CDR3 size: 14 residues. Germline assignment: CDR1 SGHTA and CDR2 FQGNSA. The V gene lost 1 base and the J gene lost 4 bases, with 11 bases spanning the gap. CDR3 nucleotide sequence: TGTGCCAGCAGCTTAGTCGGAGGGGAGTACGAGCAGTACTTC. This gives the protein CASSLVGGEYEQYF. The whole variable domain, filled in from reference TRBV7-2 and TRBJ2-7, reads GAGVSQSPSNKVTEKGKDVELRCDPISGHTALYWYRQSLGQGLEFLIYFQGNSAPDKSGLPSDRFSAERTGGSVSTLTIQRTQQEDSAVYLCASSLVGGEYEQYFGPGTRLTVT.

The chain recombines TRBV4-2 with TRBJ1-3, with D possibly being TRBD1 (5 bases). CDR3 length: 13 amino acids. In germline, CDR1 is LGHNA, CDR2 YNFKEQ. Trimming pared 0 bases from V and 8 bases from J, leaving 8 bases between. CDR3: CASSQDIGDTIYF. CDR3 bases: TGTGCCAGCAGCCAAGATATAGGGGACACCATATATTTT.

The CDR3 is CASSPGKAQYF. CDR3 DNA sequence: TGTGCCAGCAGCCCCGGGAAGGCGCAGTATTTT. V usage is TRBV7-9 and J usage is TRBJ2-3, with TRBD2 as a possible D gene (5 bases). The CDR3 has 11 residues. CDR1 SEHNR and CDR2 FQNEAQ come from the germline V gene (reference sequence). With 5 bases removed from V and 10 bases from J, the gap between germline ends came to 10 bases.

V is TRBV27 and J is TRBJ2-3, with unresolved D. This CDR3 has 16 residues. Germline lookup yields CDR1 MNHEY and CDR2 SMNVEV (reference sequence). Between the trimmed V and J ends, which lost 4 bases and 1 base, there was a span of 15 bases. The DNA of the CDR3 is TGTGCCAGCAGTTGGGGTCCCCCCGATGGCACAGATACGCAGTATTTT. The encoded protein is CASSWGPPDGTDTQYF.

The chain links TRBV7-9 to TRBJ1-2, with 9 bases identical to TRBD1. Germline V gives CDR1 SEHNR, CDR2 FQNEAQ (reference sequence). V shed 5 bases and J 4 bases; nucleotides not matched to a gene: 8. The CDR3 is made up of 15 amino acids. The CDR3 protein is CASSPGTGSVYGYTF. For the CDR3, the DNA is TGTGCCAGCAGCCCCGGGACAGGGAGCGTCTATGGCTACACCTTC.

The V and J genes are TRBV7-9 and TRBJ1-2; D may be TRBD1 (6 bases). There are 16 residues in the CDR3. Trimming took off 5 bases at V and 5 bases at J, with 21 bases between the two ends. Germline V CDR1 and CDR2: SEHNR, FQNEAQ (reference sequence). The DNA of the CDR3 is TGTGCCAGCAGCCCCCTCGTGGGGGCGCTTGGGTATGGCTACACCTTC. Translating it yields CASSPLVGALGYGYTF.

The chain is built from TRBV27 and TRBJ2-7, with unresolved D. The V and J ends lost 6 bases and 3 bases respectively, with 6 bases between them. Germline-derived CDR1 and CDR2 are MNHEY and SMNVEV (reference sequence). CDR3 size: 11 residues. The CDR3 is CASRDVYEQYF. The CDR3 bases are TGTGCCAGCAGGGACGTCTACGAGCAGTACTTC.

The CDR3 sequence is CASSSHTAGELFF. The CDR3 nucleotides are TGTGCCAGCAGTTCGCACACGGCCGGGGAGCTGTTTTTT. The gene calls are TRBV28 and TRBJ2-2, with unresolved D. Trimming removed 4 bases from V and 6 bases from J, with 9 bases in between. This CDR3 is 13 amino acids long. Germline CDR1 is MDHEN and CDR2 is SYDVKM.

The V call is TRBV6-5, the J call TRBJ1-3; TRBD1 matches 7 bases. The CDR3 extends over 15 amino acids. Germline loops: CDR1 MNHEY, CDR2 SVGAGI. The junction had 5 bases not matched to a gene; V was cut back by 6 bases and J by 0 bases. CDR3: CASSRWDSSGNTIYF. The CDR3 nucleotides read TGTGCCAGCAGCCGCTGGGACAGCTCTGGAAACACCATATATTTT.

This chain links TRBV6-5 with TRBJ1-3; D perhaps matches TRBD1 (5 bases). V was clipped by 6 bases and J by 4 bases, with 13 bases between them. The CDR3 loop spans 14 amino acids. The germline V gene has CDR1 MNHEY and CDR2 SVGAGI. CDR3 sequence reads: CASSPQGYGNTIYF. CDR3 in DNA: TGTGCCAGCAGCCCCCAGGGTTACGGAAACACCATATATTTT.

The chain carries TRBV5-4 and TRBJ1-5; D is possibly TRBD1 (5 bases). CDR1 is SGHNT, CDR2 YYREEE, per germline (reference sequence). V lost 7 bases and J 3 bases, leaving 14 bases between the germline ends. This CDR3 is built from 14 residues. The CDR3: CASSSQGANQPQHF. The CDR3 bases are TGTGCCAGCTCTAGCCAAGGGGCCAATCAGCCCCAGCATTTT.

V and J are TRBV7-2 and TRBJ2-3, with 8 positions matching TRBD1. The CDR3 sequence is 14 residues long. The V segment lost 5 bases and the J segment 5 bases; nucleotides outside the gene matches: 6. Germline V lookup: CDR1 SGHTA, CDR2 FQGNSA. The CDR3 DNA reads TGTGCCAGCAGCGCCGGACAGGGCCAAGATACGCAGTATTTT. Protein: CASSAGQGQDTQYF.

This chain joins TRBV7-2 and TRBJ2-1, with D hard to call. Germline V lookup: CDR1 SGHTA, CDR2 FQGNSA. V was shortened by 1 base and J by 0 bases, with 10 bases between the two germline ends. The CDR3 runs to 16 residues. In DNA, the CDR3 is TGTGCCAGCAGCTTAGGGGGTAGTGCCTCCTACAATGAGCAGTTCTTC. Its protein product is CASSLGGSASYNEQFF.

The chain is built from TRBV27 and TRBJ1-1, with D perhaps matching TRBD1 (6 bases). With 6 bases removed from V and 11 bases from J, the gap between germline ends came to 13 bases. This CDR3 comprises 11 residues. Germline V gene lookup returns CDR1 MNHEY and CDR2 SMNVEV (reference sequence). This chain's CDR3 is CASRGALGAFF. As DNA, the CDR3 is TGTGCCAGCAGGGGGGCTCTTGGCGCTTTCTTT.